Included here is one T cell receptor beta chain sequence, with context. Original handling: From reference gene primer amplification, estimates of nucleated cell counts were derived. Clones were read by immunoSEQ multiplex PCR, and TCRdb kept only the in-frame ones, dropping some. The V and J calls and clone size are taken from that table; D and trimming were inferred from the DNA. The sample carries around 370,000 clones, 87% recorded once. The entry originates in a study of blood T cell repertoires in COVID-19. Turning to the study itself: There were acute and convalescent COVID-19 samples, and they came from the United States, Italy and Spain. Sources were T cells, B-cell-depleted T cells, or PBMCs; the material itself was cDNA or gDNA.

In Seattle, patients joined the study during active infection and were tracked longitudinally. Sequencing used peripheral blood. The sequence came from a woman between 50 and 59 years old with COVID-19, enrolled during active disease.

CDR3 sequence reads: CASSQGGTGNTEAFF. The CDR3 DNA reads TGCGCCAGCAGCCAAGGCGGGACAGGGAATACTGAAGCTTTCTTT. This chain uses TRBV4-1 with TRBJ1-1; the match to TRBD1 covers 9 bases. This CDR3 contains 15 residues. Trimming cost V 1 base and J 5 bases; bases outside gene matches: 5. Germline V CDR1 and CDR2: MGHRA, YSYEKL.